This T cell receptor beta chain was recovered during a study of blood T cells in healthy people across ages (dated by TCRdb to 2013 to 2016). Study-wide context: Template switching captured roughly one uniquely barcoded TCR beta cDNA molecule per two T cells in model experiments. Using deep sequencing normalized with unique cDNA molecular identifiers, the study measured how TCR beta repertoire diversity changes with age. The donors were split into four age groups: young (average 16 years), middle-aged (roughly 39), aged (about 56) and long-lived (roughly 86). To avoid experimental bias, donors of different ages were distributed randomly across sequencing lanes. For two donors (one aged 18 to 29 and one aged 80 or older), the study analyzed two additional independent replicas of 1 million unique cDNA reads from the same blood draw. Broader findings and caveats from the paper: Observed TCR beta diversity per million T cells fell roughly linearly with age, and a significant reduction was already apparent by age around 36. Observed TCR beta diversity correlated strongly with the percentage of naive T cells measured by flow cytometry. Bulk unsorted PBMC profiling prevented conclusive comparison of naive and antigen-experienced compartments. Donor CMV infection status was unknown, potentially confounding age-related changes in expanded clonotypes. The long-lived group showed more naive CD4+ T cells, fewer expanded clones and increased TCR diversity than the aged group, suggesting age selection. Total diversity estimates from one million sequenced T cells were considered lower bounds and underestimates.

The protocol used for the library was 5' RACE. The sequencer listed for this sample is Illumina HiSeq 2500. A second PCR of roughly 6 to 12 cycles was run with a J-beta primer mix and a sample-barcoded 5' primer. A unique molecular identifier was introduced onto each TCR beta cDNA molecule by a template-switch 5' adaptor carrying 12 random nucleotides. At least 2.5 million CDR3-containing paired-end reads were obtained from each sample. All of the RNA was converted into first-strand cDNA using the Mint cDNA synthesis kit, with a TRBC-specific oligonucleotide serving as the primer. After uracil-DNA glycosylase treatment, a first 18-cycle PCR used universal primers M1SS and BC2_uni_R on all cDNA. The authors' pipeline ran thus. Each sample was normalized by randomly selecting 1 million high-quality reads, each carrying a distinct molecular identifier. Instead of being binned into consensus sequences, reads that shared molecular identifiers were thrown out. MiTCR, set to a Q25 quality threshold and the strictest error-elimination algorithm, was used for CDR3 identification, clonotype clustering and error correction. A nonparametric unseen species model using Euler transformation provided a lower-bound estimate of total TCR beta diversity. Clones were called with MiXCR by TCRdb after fastp trimmed the public reads at Q25, and only in-frame beta chains were retained. Identical CDR3 protein sequences are pooled into one entry, listed with their most common genes and DNA. TCRdb, rather than the study authors, made the V and J calls. The sample table holds more than 700,000 distinct CDR3 sequences, of which 53% were seen once. Under 50% of the sample is held by the ten biggest clonotypes.

Systemically healthy Caucasian individuals from Russia, approximately 39 in total and aged roughly 6 to 100 years, were included as donors. Each donor gave around 9.8 milliliters of peripheral blood, collected into EDTA-treated Vacutainer tubes. Ficoll-Paque density-gradient centrifugation was used to isolate PBMCs, with at least 7 million obtained per sample. Trizol reagent was used to extract total RNA from the PBMCs, yielding at least 5.5 micrograms per sample. For every donor, an aliquot of PBMCs went through flow cytometry to measure the percentages of naive CD45RAhigh/CD27high T cells. This clonotype appeared a single time. Its binding antigen is unknown. No base quality values were provided; no much bigger clone lies one nucleotide off. Evidence from one read is weak. CDR1 and CDR2 were assigned from the germline V gene (reference sequence) as DFQATT and SNEGSKA. Cut back by 4 bases and 4 bases, the V and J ends lie 18 bases apart. The CDR3 has 15 amino acids, counting the end cysteine and phenylalanine. CDR3 DNA only is kept here, 45 bases in frame from base 1.

The rearranged chain carries TRBV20-1 and TRBJ2-3, and the D gene may be TRBD2, 5 bases matching. This TCR was sampled from a man at least 80 years old in good health. Material for sequencing was blood. The DNA sequence is as follows: TGCAGTGCTACCAATCGAGGGTCGGATCCAGATACGCAGTATTTT. Translated, this gives CSATNRGSDPDTQYF.